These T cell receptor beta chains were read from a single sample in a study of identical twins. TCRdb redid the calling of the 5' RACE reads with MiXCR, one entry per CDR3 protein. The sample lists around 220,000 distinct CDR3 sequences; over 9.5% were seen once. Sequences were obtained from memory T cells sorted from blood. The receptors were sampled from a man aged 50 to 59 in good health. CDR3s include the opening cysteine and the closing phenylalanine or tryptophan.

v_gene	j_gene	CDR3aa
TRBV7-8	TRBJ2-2	CASSSPPGLAGRNTGELFF
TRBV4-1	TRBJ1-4	CASSQVFSEGGKLFF
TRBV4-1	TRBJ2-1	CASSQDGTFNEQFF
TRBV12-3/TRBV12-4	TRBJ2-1	CASILSGGPYNEQFF
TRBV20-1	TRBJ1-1	CSASSVNTEAFF
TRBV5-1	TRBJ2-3	CASRLTSFTDTQYF
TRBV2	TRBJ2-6	CASRGVMAGGYPGANVLTF
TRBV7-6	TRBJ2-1	CASSLFGGGQDEQFF
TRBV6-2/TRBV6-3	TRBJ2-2	CASSNIPGAGELFF
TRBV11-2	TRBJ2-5	CASSLGAGGPGETQYF
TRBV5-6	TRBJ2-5	CASRLRTGGPGQETQYF
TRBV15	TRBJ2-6	CATSRGLNRDTLSGANVLTF
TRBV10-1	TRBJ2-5	CASSEGGPPETQYF
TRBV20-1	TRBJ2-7	CSAREGNTWYEQYF
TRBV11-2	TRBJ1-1	CASSLVQGGGVEAFF
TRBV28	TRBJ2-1	CASSFLLVDREQFF
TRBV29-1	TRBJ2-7	CSVSPGLSHEQYF
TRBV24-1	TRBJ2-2	CATSRDPGELFF
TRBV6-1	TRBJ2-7	CASERLNEQYF
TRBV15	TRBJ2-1	CATSTGVGYNEQFF